Listed below are T cell receptor beta chains from one sample, sequenced in a study of OX40 agonist ivuxolimab in advanced cancers. Profiling relied on immunoSEQ multiplex PCR, and the TCRdb table lists in-frame clones only, not all of them. The profile shows about 82,000 clones, 86% of them singletons. Material: CD4+ or CD8+ T cells sorted from blood, obtained in a trial of the OX40 agonist ivuxolimab. Receptors were obtained from an adult with an advanced solid tumor such as melanoma, head and neck, liver or kidney cancer. CDR3s include the opening cysteine and the closing phenylalanine or tryptophan. D genes are given only for firm matches. A clone size is listed for some rows: how often the clone was seen (once, few, many), or a class if it is expanded.

abundance: once
d_gene: .
j_gene: TRBJ1-4
v_gene: TRBV7-9
len: 15
CDR3aa: CASSAGTVRGEKLFF
CDR3nt: TGTGCCAGCAGCGCAGGGACGGTGAGGGGAGAAAAACTGTTTTTT

abundance: .
d_gene: .
j_gene: TRBJ2-5
v_gene: TRBV19
len: 11
CDR3aa: CASTAGETQYF
CDR3nt: TGTGCCAGTACAGCTGGGGAGACCCAGTACTTC

abundance: .
d_gene: .
j_gene: TRBJ2-1
v_gene: TRBV6-1
len: 11
CDR3aa: CASSPLDEQFF
CDR3nt: TGTGCCAGCAGTCCTCTGGATGAGCAGTTCTTC

abundance: .
d_gene: .
j_gene: TRBJ1-4
v_gene: TRBV27
len: 14
CDR3aa: CASSPQGGGEKLFF
CDR3nt: TGTGCCAGCAGTCCTCAGGGTGGGGGCGAAAAACTGTTTTTT

abundance: .
d_gene: .
j_gene: TRBJ1-5
v_gene: TRBV5-5
len: 13
CDR3aa: CASSLLWDQPQHF
CDR3nt: TGTGCCAGCAGTCTGCTTTGGGATCAGCCCCAGCATTTT

abundance: .
d_gene: TRBD2
j_gene: TRBJ2-5
v_gene: TRBV7-3
len: 13
CDR3aa: CASSPSGGETQYF
CDR3nt: TGTGCCAGCAGCCCTAGCGGGGGAGAGACCCAGTACTTC

abundance: .
d_gene: .
j_gene: TRBJ2-3
v_gene: TRBV6-5
len: 13
CDR3aa: CATRGILTDTQYF
CDR3nt: TGTGCCACTCGCGGGATTCTCACAGATACGCAGTATTTT

abundance: .
d_gene: .
j_gene: TRBJ1-1
v_gene: TRBV18
len: 14
CDR3aa: CASSSTGRDTEAFF
CDR3nt: TGTGCCAGCTCATCGACAGGCAGGGACACTGAAGCTTTCTTT

abundance: .
d_gene: .
j_gene: TRBJ1-2
v_gene: TRBV5-1
len: 12
CDR3aa: CASSFGEDGYTF
CDR3nt: TGCGCCAGCAGCTTTGGTGAAGACGGCTACACCTTC

abundance: .
d_gene: TRBD2
j_gene: TRBJ2-3
v_gene: TRBV13
len: 15
CDR3aa: CASSLFGGASDTQYF
CDR3nt: TGTGCCAGCAGCTTATTCGGGGGGGCCTCAGATACGCAGTATTTT

abundance: .
d_gene: .
j_gene: TRBJ1-5
v_gene: TRBV10-3
len: 14
CDR3aa: CAISERQENQPQHF
CDR3nt: TGTGCCATCAGTGAGCGCCAGGAAAATCAGCCCCAGCATTTT

abundance: .
d_gene: TRBD1
j_gene: TRBJ2-2
v_gene: TRBV10-3
len: 15
CDR3aa: CAISHRGRNTGELFF
CDR3nt: TGTGCCATCAGTCACAGGGGGCGGAACACCGGGGAGCTGTTTTTT

abundance: .
d_gene: TRBD2
j_gene: TRBJ2-2
v_gene: TRBV5-1
len: 15
CDR3aa: CASSLVLAGTRELFF
CDR3nt: TGCGCCAGCAGCTTGGTTTTAGCGGGAACCAGGGAGCTGTTTTTT

abundance: .
d_gene: .
j_gene: TRBJ1-6
v_gene: TRBV5-4
len: 15
CDR3aa: CASSENRALNSPLHF
CDR3nt: TGTGCCAGCAGCGAAAACAGGGCTTTGAATTCACCCCTCCACTTT

abundance: .
d_gene: .
j_gene: TRBJ2-7
v_gene: TRBV7-9
len: 12
CDR3aa: CASSLAGWEQYF
CDR3nt: TGTGCCAGCAGCTTAGCGGGGTGGGAGCAGTACTTC

abundance: .
d_gene: TRBD1
j_gene: TRBJ1-6
v_gene: TRBV2
len: 13
CDR3aa: CASSGQGNSPLHF
CDR3nt: TGTGCCAGCAGTGGACAGGGTAATTCACCCCTCCACTTT

abundance: .
d_gene: TRBD2
j_gene: TRBJ2-1
v_gene: TRBV29-1
len: 15
CDR3aa: CSVEDGGRTYNEQFF
CDR3nt: TGCAGCGTTGAAGACGGCGGGAGAACCTACAATGAGCAGTTCTTC

abundance: .
d_gene: TRBD2
j_gene: TRBJ2-1
v_gene: TRBV7-2
len: 15
CDR3aa: CASRLAGYSYNEQFF
CDR3nt: TGTGCCAGCAGACTAGCGGGGTACTCCTACAATGAGCAGTTCTTC

abundance: .
d_gene: .
j_gene: TRBJ1-1
v_gene: TRBV6-6
len: 14
CDR3aa: CASSYGQGGTEAFF
CDR3nt: TGTGCCAGCAGTTACGGGCAGGGTGGCACTGAAGCTTTCTTT

abundance: .
d_gene: .
j_gene: TRBJ1-5
v_gene: TRBV5-6
len: 12
CDR3aa: CASSLVGQPQHF
CDR3nt: TGTGCCAGCAGCTTGGTAGGGCAGCCCCAGCATTTT

abundance: .
d_gene: TRBD2
j_gene: TRBJ2-5
v_gene: TRBV4-1
len: 16
CDR3aa: CASSQGLAGGLETQYF
CDR3nt: TGCGCCAGCAGCCAGGGACTAGCGGGAGGGTTGGAGACCCAGTACTTC

abundance: .
d_gene: .
j_gene: TRBJ1-2
v_gene: TRBV28
len: 14
CDR3aa: CASTNPGLLYGYTF
CDR3nt: TGTGCCAGCACCAATCCAGGACTGCTTTATGGCTACACCTTC

abundance: .
d_gene: TRBD2
j_gene: TRBJ2-5
v_gene: TRBV7-6
len: 15
CDR3aa: CASSSRTSGAETQYF
CDR3nt: TGTGCCAGCAGCTCACGGACTAGCGGGGCAGAGACCCAGTACTTC

abundance: few
d_gene: .
j_gene: TRBJ2-5
v_gene: TRBV5-4
len: 14
CDR3aa: CASRLDRYQETQYF
CDR3nt: TGTGCCAGCAGGTTAGACAGGTACCAAGAGACCCAGTACTTC

abundance: .
d_gene: .
j_gene: TRBJ1-6
v_gene: TRBV25-1
len: 14
CDR3aa: CASSQSPSNSPLHF
CDR3nt: TGTGCCAGCAGCCAGAGCCCAAGTAATTCACCCCTCCACTTT

abundance: .
d_gene: .
j_gene: TRBJ1-4
v_gene: TRBV6-5
len: 15
CDR3aa: CASSYSRQQNEKLFF
CDR3nt: TGTGCCAGCAGTTACTCAAGACAACAGAATGAAAAACTGTTTTTT

abundance: .
d_gene: .
j_gene: TRBJ2-2
v_gene: TRBV6-1
len: 18
CDR3aa: CASSEGGLILVGTGELFF
CDR3nt: TGTGCCAGCAGTGAAGGTGGATTGATCCTAGTGGGCACCGGGGAGCTGTTTTTT

abundance: few
d_gene: TRBD2
j_gene: TRBJ2-3
v_gene: TRBV10-3
len: 15
CDR3aa: CAISEVAGEADTQYF
CDR3nt: TGTGCCATCAGTGAGGTAGCGGGAGAGGCAGATACGCAGTATTTT

abundance: .
d_gene: .
j_gene: TRBJ2-7
v_gene: TRBV11-2
len: 15
CDR3aa: CASSLDRAGRNEQYF
CDR3nt: TGTGCCAGCAGCTTAGACCGCGCAGGGAGGAACGAGCAGTACTTC

abundance: .
d_gene: .
j_gene: TRBJ1-2
v_gene: TRBV7-9
len: 15
CDR3aa: CASSLRGGDNYGYTF
CDR3nt: TGTGCCAGCAGCTTAAGAGGGGGAGATAACTATGGCTACACCTTC

abundance: .
d_gene: .
j_gene: TRBJ1-3
v_gene: TRBV18
len: 12
CDR3aa: CASSPRGNTIYF
CDR3nt: TGTGCCAGCTCACCACGGGGAAACACCATATATTTT

abundance: few
d_gene: TRBD1
j_gene: TRBJ1-6
v_gene: TRBV28
len: 14
CDR3aa: CASSSGQGRSPLHF
CDR3nt: TGTGCCAGCAGTTCGGGACAGGGCCGGTCACCCCTCCACTTT

abundance: .
d_gene: .
j_gene: TRBJ2-7
v_gene: TRBV27
len: 11
CDR3aa: CASSSFYEQYF
CDR3nt: TGTGCCAGCAGTTCATTCTACGAGCAGTACTTC

abundance: .
d_gene: .
j_gene: TRBJ2-7
v_gene: TRBV19
len: 14
CDR3aa: CASSRTDVSYEQYF
CDR3nt: TGTGCCAGTAGTAGAACCGATGTATCCTACGAGCAGTACTTC

abundance: .
d_gene: .
j_gene: TRBJ1-6
v_gene: TRBV11-2
len: 15
CDR3aa: CASSPVGGGNSPLHF
CDR3nt: TGTGCCAGCAGCCCCGTCGGGGGAGGGAATTCACCCCTCCACTTT

abundance: .
d_gene: TRBD1
j_gene: TRBJ2-5
v_gene: TRBV5-1
len: 15
CDR3aa: CASSLGTGGFGTQYF
CDR3nt: TGCGCCAGCAGCTTGGGGACAGGGGGTTTTGGGACCCAGTACTTC

abundance: .
d_gene: .
j_gene: TRBJ2-1
v_gene: TRBV7-6
len: 16
CDR3aa: CASSSTTGTGYNEQFF
CDR3nt: TGTGCCAGCAGCTCGACGACTGGGACCGGATACAATGAGCAGTTCTTC

abundance: .
d_gene: .
j_gene: TRBJ1-1
v_gene: TRBV18
len: 16
CDR3aa: CASSPLEQLRNTEAFF
CDR3nt: TGTGCCAGCTCACCACTCGAACAGCTGAGGAACACTGAAGCTTTCTTT

abundance: few
d_gene: TRBD2
j_gene: TRBJ2-5
v_gene: TRBV4-1
len: 18
CDR3aa: CASSQDTGLAGGQETQYF
CDR3nt: TGCGCCAGCAGCCAAGATACGGGCCTAGCGGGGGGGCAAGAGACCCAGTACTTC

abundance: .
d_gene: .
j_gene: TRBJ1-2
v_gene: TRBV15
len: 15
CDR3aa: CASADIGGVSYGYTF
CDR3nt: TGTGCCAGCGCCGACATAGGAGGGGTTAGCTATGGCTACACCTTC

abundance: .
d_gene: .
j_gene: TRBJ2-5
v_gene: TRBV5-6
len: 14
CDR3aa: CASSVTGIAETQYF
CDR3nt: TGTGCCAGCAGCGTTACAGGGATAGCGGAGACCCAGTACTTC

abundance: .
d_gene: .
j_gene: TRBJ2-5
v_gene: TRBV18
len: 15
CDR3aa: CASSPPPGGQETQYF
CDR3nt: TGTGCCAGCTCACCACCTCCCGGAGGGCAAGAGACCCAGTACTTC

abundance: .
d_gene: .
j_gene: TRBJ2-3
v_gene: TRBV2
len: 14
CDR3aa: CASSEAPSTDTQYF
CDR3nt: TGTGCCAGCAGTGAAGCACCCAGCACAGATACGCAGTATTTT

abundance: .
d_gene: TRBD1
j_gene: TRBJ2-7
v_gene: TRBV18
len: 14
CDR3aa: CASSPGQGNYEQYF
CDR3nt: TGTGCCAGCTCACCGGGACAGGGGAACTACGAGCAGTACTTC

abundance: once
d_gene: .
j_gene: TRBJ2-7
v_gene: TRBV28
len: 13
CDR3aa: CASTLGQTYEQYF
CDR3nt: TGTGCCAGCACCCTAGGCCAAACCTACGAGCAGTACTTC

abundance: .
d_gene: TRBD1
j_gene: TRBJ2-1
v_gene: TRBV11-2
len: 15
CDR3aa: CASRKTGGIYNEQFF
CDR3nt: TGTGCCAGCAGAAAGACAGGGGGCATCTACAATGAGCAGTTCTTC

abundance: .
d_gene: TRBD2
j_gene: TRBJ2-3
v_gene: TRBV5-1
len: 15
CDR3aa: CASSLGAGVTDTQYF
CDR3nt: TGCGCCAGCAGCTTGGGGGCGGGAGTCACAGATACGCAGTATTTT